A selection of T cell receptor beta chains follows, all from one sample in a study of PD-1 blockade in classical Hodgkin lymphoma. Here immunoSEQ multiplex PCR was the method, and the copy in TCRdb shows in-frame clones only, minus some. The profile shows under 95,000 clones, approximately 94% of them singletons. Source: peripheral blood mononuclear cells (PBMCs), taken at baseline. These receptors all stem from a human donor with classical Hodgkin lymphoma. Each CDR3 is given with its conserved first and last residue. A D gene is named only where the DNA matches it firmly. Rows may omit the clone size; those that give it use once, few, many or a size class.

>TRBD2|-|TRBV18|TRBJ2-1|14
CASSLGLALNEQFF
TGTGCCAGCTCTTTGGGACTAGCTCTCAATGAGCAGTTCTTC
>TRBD1|-|TRBV29-1|TRBJ2-7|13
CSVPGQGPYEQYF
TGCAGCGTCCCCGGACAGGGGCCCTACGAGCAGTACTTC
>-|-|TRBV5-1|TRBJ2-1|14
CASSLEGNYNEQFF
TGCGCCAGCAGCTTGGAGGGGAACTACAATGAGCAGTTCTTC
>TRBD1|-|TRBV6-1|TRBJ1-1|14
CASSFRQGNTEAFF
TGTGCCAGCAGCTTCAGACAGGGGAACACTGAAGCTTTCTTT
>-|-|TRBV27|TRBJ2-7|14
CASSWGSGLYEQYF
TGTGCCAGCAGTTGGGGGAGTGGCTTGTACGAGCAGTACTTC
>-|once|TRBV7-2|TRBJ2-2|16
CASSPLMGPMAGELFF
TGTGCCAGCAGCCCGCTTATGGGGCCGATGGCCGGGGAGCTGTTTTTT
>TRBD1|once|TRBV5-1|TRBJ2-7|16
CASSATGTGIRYEQYF
TGCGCCAGCAGCGCAACCGGGACAGGGATAAGGTACGAGCAGTACTTC
>-|-|TRBV7-9|TRBJ1-1|13
CASSPQGGTEAFF
TGTGCCAGCAGCCCACAAGGGGGGACTGAAGCTTTCTTT
>TRBD1|-|TRBV9|TRBJ1-2|15
CASSVGTGGFFGYTF
TGTGCCAGCAGCGTAGGGACAGGGGGTTTCTTTGGCTACACCTTC
>-|-|TRBV5-1|TRBJ1-1|19
CASSLAFETMVRPSNKAFF
TGCGCCAGCAGCTTGGCCTTTGAGACAATGGTCCGCCCCTCAAATAAAGCTTTCTTT
>-|-|TRBV5-6|TRBJ1-1|13
CASSLGVNTEAFF
TGTGCCAGCAGCTTGGGTGTAAACACTGAAGCTTTCTTT
>-|-|TRBV19|TRBJ2-7|15
CASSRLTSGVNEQYF
TGTGCCAGTAGCCGACTGACATCCGGTGTTAACGAGCAGTACTTC
>-|-|TRBV6-1|TRBJ1-4|14
CASSPGTTNEKLFF
TGTGCCAGCAGTCCGGGGACAACTAATGAAAAACTGTTTTTT
>-|once|TRBV4-2|TRBJ1-5|14
CASSLGGGDQPQHF
TGTGCCAGCAGCCTGGGCGGTGGGGATCAGCCCCAGCATTTT
>-|-|TRBV19|TRBJ1-1|14
CASSIATANTEAFF
TGTGCCAGTAGTATAGCAACAGCAAACACTGAAGCTTTCTTT
>-|-|TRBV19|TRBJ2-2|13
CASNTGRAGELFF
TGTGCCAGTAACACAGGGAGGGCCGGGGAGCTGTTTTTT
>TRBD2|few|TRBV4-2|TRBJ2-7|17
CASSQDWGGRLTYEQYF
TGTGCCAGCAGCCAAGATTGGGGGGGAAGACTAACCTACGAGCAGTACTTC
>-|-|TRBV4-3|TRBJ2-4|16
CASSQDKRQPLNIQYF
TGCGCCAGCAGCCAAGATAAGAGACAGCCACTAAACATTCAGTACTTC
>-|-|TRBV13|TRBJ2-7|14
CASRLKGGSYEQYF
TGTGCCAGCAGGCTAAAGGGGGGTTCCTACGAGCAGTACTTC
>TRBD2|-|TRBV27|TRBJ2-3|16
CASSSSGILSTDTQYF
TGTGCCAGCAGCTCAAGCGGGATCTTGAGCACAGATACGCAGTATTTT
>-|once|TRBV7-3|TRBJ2-2|17
CASSTGPTGERTGELFF
TGTGCCAGCAGCACGGGCCCCACCGGGGAGAGAACCGGGGAGCTGTTTTTT
>-|-|TRBV27|TRBJ1-3|15
CASRPTGGTGNTIYF
TGTGCCAGCCGCCCGACCGGGGGAACTGGAAACACCATATATTTT
>-|-|TRBV1|TRBJ1-5|14
CTSSQDPGWQPQHF
TGCACCAGCAGCCAAGATCCAGGGTGGCAGCCCCAGCATTTT
>-|-|TRBV19|TRBJ1-3|15
CASTSRDTHRDTIYF
TGTGCCAGTACCTCCCGGGACACTCACAGGGACACCATATATTTT
>-|-|TRBV2|TRBJ1-2|14
CASSLDFLNYGYTF
TGTGCCAGCAGCCTAGACTTTCTAAACTATGGCTACACCTTC
>-|medium-sized|TRBV13|TRBJ2-7|17
CASSLRGVGPSLKEQYF
TGTGCCAGCAGCTTAAGAGGAGTCGGACCATCCCTTAAGGAGCAGTACTTC
>-|-|TRBV25-1|TRBJ2-7|13
CASSEYTYYEQYF
TGTGCCAGCAGTGAATACACCTACTACGAGCAGTACTTC
>-|-|TRBV27|TRBJ2-7|13
CASSPGASYEQYF
TGTGCCAGCAGTCCCGGGGCTAGCTACGAGCAGTACTTC
>-|-|TRBV10-3|TRBJ1-5|13
CAIGGQGNQPQHF
TGTGCCATCGGGGGGCAGGGCAATCAGCCCCAGCATTTT